The following is a T cell receptor beta chain sequence with its context. Germline CDR1 SGHTA, CDR2 FQGNSA. The CDR3 has 18 residues. Trimming took 4 bases from V and 2 from J, leaving 24 bases between them. Profiled with immunoSEQ multiplex PCR; TCRdb holds only in-frame clones, not every one. The sample lists about 1.9 million clones, about 93% occurring once. These data come from a study of shared clonotypes between healthy human individuals. Naivety among CD8 cells was defined by CD45RO negativity and positive CCR7 selection, thereby excluding terminally differentiated effector memory CD45RA+ cells.

The rearrangement joins TRBV7-2 to TRBJ2-7; possibly TRBD1 for D (6 bases). The sequence came from a man between 18 and 35 years old in good health. Some clones in this sample may be carry-over from other donors' samples. The sequenced sample consisted of naive CD8+ T cells from PBMCs. In DNA, the CDR3 is TGTGCCAGCAGCTCAGGAACCGTCACAGGGTCACCTCCCTACGAGCAGTACTTC. Translation gives CASSSGTVTGSPPYEQYF.